The rows below give T cell receptor beta chains drawn from one sample of a study of CD8+CD57+ T cells in acquired aplastic anemia. TCRdb reprocessed the reads via MiXCR and lists one record per CDR3 protein. The profile covers 170,000 or so distinct CDR3 sequences, with roughly three fifths appearing a single time and about 42% taken by the ten largest. The sample consisted of sorted CD4+, CD8+, or CD8+CD57+ T cells (not recorded which) from PBMCs. The receptors here all came from a human donor with aplastic anemia. Each CDR3 is given with its conserved first and last residue. The D gene is left open where the match is weak. Size values are once, few and many counts, or a class for expanded clones, and some rows have none.

v_call: TRBV10-3; d_call: NA; j_call: TRBJ2-7; clone_size: NA; cdr3_length: 10; cdr3_aa: CAVATYEQYF; cdr3_nt: TGTGCCGTCGCGACCTACGAGCAGTACTTC
v_call: TRBV20-1; d_call: NA; j_call: TRBJ2-3; clone_size: NA; cdr3_length: 13; cdr3_aa: CSARGARTDTQYF; cdr3_nt: TGCAGTGCTAGGGGTGCTCGCACAGATACGCAGTATTTT
v_call: TRBV7-8; d_call: TRBD1; j_call: TRBJ1-4; clone_size: NA; cdr3_length: 15; cdr3_aa: CASSLETGGNEKLFF; cdr3_nt: TGTGCCAGCAGCTTAGAGACAGGGGGTAATGAAAAACTGTTTTTT
v_call: TRBV20-1; d_call: NA; j_call: TRBJ1-1; clone_size: few; cdr3_length: 14; cdr3_aa: CSARDTGLSTEAFF; cdr3_nt: TGCAGTGCTAGAGATACAGGGTTGAGCACTGAAGCTTTCTTT
v_call: TRBV2; d_call: TRBD1; j_call: TRBJ2-5; clone_size: NA; cdr3_length: 15; cdr3_aa: CASSGWTGGQETQYF; cdr3_nt: TGTGCCAGCAGTGGTTGGACAGGGGGCCAAGAGACCCAGTACTTC
v_call: TRBV9; d_call: TRBD2; j_call: TRBJ2-7; clone_size: few; cdr3_length: 19; cdr3_aa: CASSVAFGTSDVGSYEQYF; cdr3_nt: TGTGCCAGCAGCGTAGCTTTCGGGACTAGCGACGTTGGGTCCTACGAGCAGTACTTC
v_call: TRBV12-3/TRBV12-4; d_call: NA; j_call: TRBJ1-6; clone_size: NA; cdr3_length: 13; cdr3_aa: CASRWTQGLPLHF; cdr3_nt: TGTGCCAGCAGGTGGACACAGGGCTTACCCCTCCACTTT
v_call: TRBV6-1; d_call: TRBD1; j_call: TRBJ2-1; clone_size: many; cdr3_length: 13; cdr3_aa: CASSDYRGNEQFF; cdr3_nt: TGTGCCAGCAGTGACTACAGGGGCAATGAGCAGTTCTTC
v_call: TRBV2; d_call: TRBD1; j_call: TRBJ1-6; clone_size: once; cdr3_length: 12; cdr3_aa: CASGTGNAPLHF; cdr3_nt: TGTGCCAGCGGGACAGGGAATGCACCCCTCCACTTT
v_call: TRBV10-3; d_call: NA; j_call: TRBJ2-7; clone_size: once; cdr3_length: 10; cdr3_aa: CASGAFEQYF; cdr3_nt: TGTGCCAGCGGGGCTTTTGAGCAGTACTTC
v_call: TRBV2; d_call: NA; j_call: TRBJ2-1; clone_size: NA; cdr3_length: 14; cdr3_aa: CASGGGSFYNEQFF; cdr3_nt: TGTGCCAGTGGGGGCGGGAGTTTCTACAATGAGCAGTTCTTC
v_call: TRBV7-2; d_call: TRBD2; j_call: TRBJ2-5; clone_size: few; cdr3_length: 16; cdr3_aa: CASSQRLAGGRKTQYF; cdr3_nt: TGTGCCAGCAGCCAACGACTAGCGGGGGGGCGAAAGACCCAGTACTTC
v_call: TRBV10-3; d_call: TRBD1; j_call: TRBJ1-2; clone_size: NA; cdr3_length: 16; cdr3_aa: CAIRHKEGQGQYGYTF; cdr3_nt: TGTGCCATCAGGCACAAGGAAGGACAGGGGCAGTATGGCTACACCTTC
v_call: TRBV20-1; d_call: NA; j_call: TRBJ1-1; clone_size: many; cdr3_length: 14; cdr3_aa: CSAPRDGGCTEAFF; cdr3_nt: TGCAGTGCTCCCCGGGACGGTGGCTGCACTGAAGCTTTCTTT
v_call: TRBV20-1; d_call: NA; j_call: TRBJ2-7; clone_size: few; cdr3_length: 14; cdr3_aa: CSARGLEGIYEQYF; cdr3_nt: TGCAGTGCTAGGGGGCTAGAGGGGATCTACGAGCAGTACTTC
v_call: TRBV5-6; d_call: NA; j_call: TRBJ2-7; clone_size: many; cdr3_length: 13; cdr3_aa: CASSLKDSYEQYF; cdr3_nt: TGTGCCAGCAGCCTCAAAGACAGCTACGAGCAGTACTTC
v_call: TRBV9; d_call: NA; j_call: TRBJ2-7; clone_size: NA; cdr3_length: 16; cdr3_aa: CASSVGLTGDPYEQYF; cdr3_nt: TGTGCCAGCAGCGTAGGATTGACAGGCGATCCCTACGAGCAGTACTTC